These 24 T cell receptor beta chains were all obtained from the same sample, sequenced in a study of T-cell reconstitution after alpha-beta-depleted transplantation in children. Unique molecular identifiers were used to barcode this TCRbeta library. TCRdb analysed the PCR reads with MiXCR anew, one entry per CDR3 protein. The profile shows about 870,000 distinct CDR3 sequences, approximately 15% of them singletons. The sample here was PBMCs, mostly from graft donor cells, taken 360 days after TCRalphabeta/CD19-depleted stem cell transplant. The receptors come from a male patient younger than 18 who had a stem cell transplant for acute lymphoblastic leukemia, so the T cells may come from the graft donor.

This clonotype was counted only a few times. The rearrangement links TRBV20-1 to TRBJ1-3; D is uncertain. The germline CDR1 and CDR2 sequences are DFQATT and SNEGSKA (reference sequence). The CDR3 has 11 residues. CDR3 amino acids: CSTTRGNTIYF. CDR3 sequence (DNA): TGCAGCACAACAAGGGGAAACACCATATATTTT.

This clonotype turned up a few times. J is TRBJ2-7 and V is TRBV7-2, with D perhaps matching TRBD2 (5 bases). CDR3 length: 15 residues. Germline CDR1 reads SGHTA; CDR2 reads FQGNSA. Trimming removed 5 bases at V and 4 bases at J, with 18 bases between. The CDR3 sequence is CASSRDGVPSYEQYF. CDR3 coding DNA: TGTGCCAGCAGCCGAGACGGGGTACCTTCTTACGAGCAGTACTTC.

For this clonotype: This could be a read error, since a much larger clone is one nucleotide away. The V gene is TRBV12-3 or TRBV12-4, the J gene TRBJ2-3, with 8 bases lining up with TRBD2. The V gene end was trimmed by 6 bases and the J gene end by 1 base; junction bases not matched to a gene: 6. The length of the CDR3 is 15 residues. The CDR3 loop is CASRPIAGCTDTQYF. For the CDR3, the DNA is TGTGCCAGCAGACCGATAGCGGGGTGCACAGATACGCAGTATTTT.

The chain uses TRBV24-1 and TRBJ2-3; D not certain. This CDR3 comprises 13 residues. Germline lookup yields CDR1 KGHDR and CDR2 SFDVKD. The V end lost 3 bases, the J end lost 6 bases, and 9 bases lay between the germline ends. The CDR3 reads CATSDLPGDTQYF. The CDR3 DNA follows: TGTGCCACCAGTGATCTCCCTGGGGATACGCAGTATTTT.

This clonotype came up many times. CDR3 sequence reads: CASSLVASGELFF. CDR3 sequence (DNA): TGTGCCAGCAGCCTGGTGGCTAGCGGGGAGCTGTTTTTT. This rearrangement joins TRBV12-3 or TRBV12-4 to TRBJ2-2; D is uncertain. CDR3 length: 13 residues. Deletions cut 6 bases from V and 7 bases from J, with 12 bases between.

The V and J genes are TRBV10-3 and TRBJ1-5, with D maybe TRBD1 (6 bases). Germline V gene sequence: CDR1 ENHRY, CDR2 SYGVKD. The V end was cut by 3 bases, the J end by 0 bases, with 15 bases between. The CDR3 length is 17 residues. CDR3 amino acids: CAISDPQGFYSNQPQHF. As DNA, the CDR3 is TGTGCCATCAGTGATCCTCAGGGGTTCTATAGCAATCAGCCCCAGCATTTT.

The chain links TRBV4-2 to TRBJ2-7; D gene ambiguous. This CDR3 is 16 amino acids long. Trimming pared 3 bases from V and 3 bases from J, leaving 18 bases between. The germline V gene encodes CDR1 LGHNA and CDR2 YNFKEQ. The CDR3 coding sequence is TGTGCCAGCAGCCACTCTCTTCCGGGCCGCGGCTACGAGCAGTACTTC. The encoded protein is CASSHSLPGRGYEQYF.

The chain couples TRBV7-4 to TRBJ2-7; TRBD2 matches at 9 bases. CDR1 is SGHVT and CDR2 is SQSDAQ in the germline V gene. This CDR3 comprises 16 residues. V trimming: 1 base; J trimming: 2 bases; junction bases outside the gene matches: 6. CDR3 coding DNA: TGTGCCAGCAGCTTAGGCTATCGGACTAGCGCCTACGAGCAGTACTTC. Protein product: CASSLGYRTSAYEQYF.

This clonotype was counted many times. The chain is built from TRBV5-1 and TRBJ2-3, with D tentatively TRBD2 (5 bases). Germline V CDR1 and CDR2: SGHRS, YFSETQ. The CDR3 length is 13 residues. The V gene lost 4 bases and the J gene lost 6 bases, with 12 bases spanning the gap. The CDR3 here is CASSTRGYDTQYF. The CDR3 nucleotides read TGCGCCAGCAGCACTAGAGGGTACGATACGCAGTATTTT.

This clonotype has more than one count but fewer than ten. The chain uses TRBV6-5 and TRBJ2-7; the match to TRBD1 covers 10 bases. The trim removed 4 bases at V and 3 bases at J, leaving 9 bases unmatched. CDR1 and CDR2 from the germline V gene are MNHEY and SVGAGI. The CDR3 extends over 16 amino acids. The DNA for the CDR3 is TGTGCCAGCAGTTCCTTCGAGGGGACAGGGGACTACGAGCAGTACTTC. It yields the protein CASSSFEGTGDYEQYF.

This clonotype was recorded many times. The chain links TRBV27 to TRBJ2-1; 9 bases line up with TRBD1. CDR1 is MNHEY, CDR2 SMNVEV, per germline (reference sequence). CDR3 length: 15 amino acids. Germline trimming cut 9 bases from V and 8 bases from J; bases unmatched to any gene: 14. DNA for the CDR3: TGTGCCAGTTCCCCCGGGACAGGGCTGAGAGATGAGCAGTTCTTC. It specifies CASSPGTGLRDEQFF.

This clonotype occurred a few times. In nucleotides, the CDR3 is TGTGCCAGCTGCCGGGACAGGGTAGCCGAGCAGTACTTC. Residues: CASCRDRVAEQYF. This sequence joins TRBV12-3 or TRBV12-4 and TRBJ2-7; 9 bases line up with TRBD1. This CDR3 is 13 amino acids long. Unmatched junction bases numbered 8, after V lost 8 bases and J lost 6 bases.

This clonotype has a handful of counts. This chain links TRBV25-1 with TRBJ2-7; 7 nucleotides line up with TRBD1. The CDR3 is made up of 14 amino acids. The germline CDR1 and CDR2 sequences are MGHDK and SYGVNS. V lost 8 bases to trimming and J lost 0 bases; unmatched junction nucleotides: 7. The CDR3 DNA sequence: TGTGCCAGCGCTAGACAGGGCAGCTCCTACGAGCAGTACTTC. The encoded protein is CASARQGSSYEQYF.

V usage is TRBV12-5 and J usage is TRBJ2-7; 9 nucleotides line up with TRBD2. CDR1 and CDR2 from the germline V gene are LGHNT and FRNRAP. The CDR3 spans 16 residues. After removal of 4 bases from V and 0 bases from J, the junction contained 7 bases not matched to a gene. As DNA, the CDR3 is TGTGCTAGTGGTTCCTCGCCTAGCGGGAACTCCTACGAGCAGTACTTC. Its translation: CASGSSPSGNSYEQYF.

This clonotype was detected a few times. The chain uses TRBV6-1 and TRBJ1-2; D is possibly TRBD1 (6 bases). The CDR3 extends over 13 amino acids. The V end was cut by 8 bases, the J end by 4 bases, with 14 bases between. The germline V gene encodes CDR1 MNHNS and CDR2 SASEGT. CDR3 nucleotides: TGTGCCAGCCGGGGGGCAGGCTTCTATGGCTACACCTTC. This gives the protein CASRGAGFYGYTF.

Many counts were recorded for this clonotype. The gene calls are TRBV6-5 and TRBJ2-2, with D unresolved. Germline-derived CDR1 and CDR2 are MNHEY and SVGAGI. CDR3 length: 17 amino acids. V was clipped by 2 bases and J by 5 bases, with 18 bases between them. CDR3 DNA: TGTGCCAGCAGTTACGAGGCGGCAACTTCCGGAACCGGGGAGCTGTTTTTT. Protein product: CASSYEAATSGTGELFF.

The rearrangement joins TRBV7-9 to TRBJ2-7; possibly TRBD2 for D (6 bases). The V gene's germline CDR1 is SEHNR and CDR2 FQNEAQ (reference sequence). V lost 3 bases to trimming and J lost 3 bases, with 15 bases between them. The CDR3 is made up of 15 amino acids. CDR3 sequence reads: CASSFDWGESYEQYF. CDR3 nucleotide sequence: TGTGCCAGCAGCTTTGATTGGGGGGAAAGCTACGAGCAGTACTTC.

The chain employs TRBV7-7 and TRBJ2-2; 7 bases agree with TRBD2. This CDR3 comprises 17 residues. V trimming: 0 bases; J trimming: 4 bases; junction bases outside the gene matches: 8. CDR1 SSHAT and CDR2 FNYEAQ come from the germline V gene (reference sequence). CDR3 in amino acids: CASSLAAQREGTGELFF. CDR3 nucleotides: TGTGCCAGCAGCTTAGCGGCCCAGCGGGAAGGCACCGGGGAGCTGTTTTTT.

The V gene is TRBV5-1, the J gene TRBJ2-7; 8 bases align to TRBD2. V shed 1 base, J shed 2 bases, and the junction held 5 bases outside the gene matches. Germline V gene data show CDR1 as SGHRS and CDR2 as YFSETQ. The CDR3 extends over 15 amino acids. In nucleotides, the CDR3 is TGCGCCAGCAGCTTGCGTCCCGGGAGGGCCTACGAGCAGTACTTC. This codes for CASSLRPGRAYEQYF.

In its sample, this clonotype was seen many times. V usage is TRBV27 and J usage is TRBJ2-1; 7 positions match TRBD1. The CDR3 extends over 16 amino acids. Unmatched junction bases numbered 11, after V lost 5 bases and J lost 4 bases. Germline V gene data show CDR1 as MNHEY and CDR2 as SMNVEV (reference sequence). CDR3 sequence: CASSPPRQGAYNEQFF. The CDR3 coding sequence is TGTGCCAGCAGTCCTCCGCGACAGGGAGCGTACAATGAGCAGTTCTTC.

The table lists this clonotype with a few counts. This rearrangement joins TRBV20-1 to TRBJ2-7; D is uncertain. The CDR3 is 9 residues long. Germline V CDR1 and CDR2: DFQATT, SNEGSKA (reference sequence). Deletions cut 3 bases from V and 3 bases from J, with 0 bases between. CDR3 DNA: TGCAGTGCTAGCTACGAGCAGTACTTC. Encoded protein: CSASYEQYF.

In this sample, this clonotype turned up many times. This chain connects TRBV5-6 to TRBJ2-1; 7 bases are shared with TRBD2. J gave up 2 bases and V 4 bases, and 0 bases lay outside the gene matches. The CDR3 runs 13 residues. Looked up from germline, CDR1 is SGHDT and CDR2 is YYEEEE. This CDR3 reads CASSSGAYNEQFF. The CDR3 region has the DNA TGTGCCAGCAGCAGCGGGGCCTACAATGAGCAGTTCTTC.

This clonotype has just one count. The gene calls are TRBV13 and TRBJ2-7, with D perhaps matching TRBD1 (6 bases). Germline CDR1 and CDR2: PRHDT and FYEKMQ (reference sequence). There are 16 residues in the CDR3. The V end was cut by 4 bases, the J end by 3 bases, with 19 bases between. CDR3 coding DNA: TGTGCCAGCAGCTCCCTCCCGGGACAACGCCTCTACGAGCAGTACTTC. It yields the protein CASSSLPGQRLYEQYF.

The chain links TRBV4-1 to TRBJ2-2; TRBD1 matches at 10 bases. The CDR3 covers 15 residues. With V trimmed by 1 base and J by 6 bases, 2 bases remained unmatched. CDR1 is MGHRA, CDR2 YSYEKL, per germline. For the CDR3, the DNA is TGCGCCAGCAGCCAAGCAGGGACAGGGGCCGGGGAGCTGTTTTTT. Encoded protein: CASSQAGTGAGELFF.